This TCR beta chain emerged from a study of T cell responses to AZD1222 COVID-19 vaccine. Details on this clone: Its antigen is still unknown.

V was pared by 4 bases and J by 2 bases, with 6 bases of the junction left unmatched. The CDR3 sequence is 16 residues long. CDR1 is SGHVS, CDR2 FNYEAQ, per germline. TCRdb's copy holds only in-frame clones and misses some; the assay was immunoSEQ multiplex PCR. Of roughly 80,000 clones listed, about nine tenths are singletons. Study results and caveats: Variant regions that are unmutated are reportedly the target of nearly half of spike-specific TCRs. No day 14 peak samples; only post-peak repertoires were characterized. White British people made up most donors, females outnumbered males, and clonal diversity was possibly underestimated.

Second-dose intervals near 4 or 12 weeks were combined. The origin of this receptor is an adult who received the AZD1222 COVID-19 vaccine. Material: peripheral blood, obtained 28 days after the second AZD1222 dose. The rearrangement links TRBV7-6 to TRBJ1-4; 8 nucleotides align to TRBD1. DNA of the CDR3: TGTGCCAGCAGCTCACGGACAGGGCCGACTAATGAAAAACTGTTTTTT. Protein: CASSSRTGPTNEKLFF. The entire variable domain, with the rest obtained from reference TRBV7-6 and TRBJ1-4, is as follows: GAGVSQSPRYKVTKRGQDVALRCDPISGHVSLYWYRQALGQGPEFLTYFNYEAQQDKSGLPNDRFSAERPEGSISTLTIQRTEQRDSAMYRCASSSRTGPTNEKLFFGSGTQLSVL.